The sequence of this T cell receptor (beta chain) was determined in a study of graft-versus-host responses after intestinal transplantation. Study at large: All of the recipients had induction that used anti-thymocyte globulin, then tacrolimus and steroids for three to four years.

As regards this clone: The antigen remains unidentified.

General study findings and limits: Circulating GvH clone levels at their peak were associated with HvG declines (early post-transplant).

Trimming removed 0 bases at V and 0 bases at J, with 6 bases between. The CDR3 spans 15 residues. The V gene's germline CDR1 is LNHNV and CDR2 YYDKDF (reference sequence). Using immunoSEQ multiplex PCR, the repertoire was profiled, and TCRdb retains in-frame clones only, with some absent. The profile shows over 55,000 clones, roughly 87% of them singletons. Here the sequenced sample was unstimulated CD8+ T cells sorted from spleen or lymph node cells, taken before intestinal transplant. The rearrangement links TRBV15 to TRBJ1-3; no clear D. The receptor comes from a human donor who received an intestinal transplant. The CDR3 reads CATSRDQYSGNTIYF. The CDR3 nucleotides read TGTGCCACCAGCAGAGATCAGTACTCTGGAAACACCATATATTTT.